Below, 6 T cell receptor beta chains from the same sample are listed, as sequenced in a study of T cell responses to AZD1222 COVID-19 vaccine. Produced via immunoSEQ multiplex PCR; TCRdb's table is partial and in-frame only. There are about 96,000 clones in the sample; 89% occur only once, and more than 1.5% lies in the top ten. Source: peripheral blood, taken on day 0 of AZD1222 vaccination. These receptors were taken from an adult in good health.

CDR3 region: CAISEGVFSEQYF. The CDR3 coding sequence is TGTGCCATCAGTGAGGGGGTCTTTTCTGAGCAGTACTTC. The chain joins TRBV10-3 to TRBJ2-7, with D unclear. The V end was cut by 2 bases, the J end by 7 bases, with 12 bases between. Germline values: CDR1 ENHRY, CDR2 SYGVKD. The CDR3 is 13 amino acids.

The chain combines TRBV19 with TRBJ2-4; 9 nucleotides align to TRBD2. Germline CDR1 is LNHDA and CDR2 is SQIVND (reference sequence). The V and J ends lost 0 bases and 3 bases, in that order; junction bases with no gene match: 3. The CDR3 covers 16 residues. For the CDR3, the DNA is TGTGCCAGTAGTATAGATCCTAGCGGGAACAAAAACATTCAGTACTTC. It encodes CASSIDPSGNKNIQYF.

The chain carries TRBV10-3 and TRBJ2-7; 7 nucleotides match TRBD2. The CDR3 covers 13 residues. Losses at the gene ends were 6 bases for V and 1 base for J; bases not matched to a gene: 3. The germline V gene has CDR1 ENHRY and CDR2 SYGVKD. DNA for the CDR3: TGTGCCATCAGGCGACTAGCATCCTACGAGCAGTACTTC. It translates to CAIRRLASYEQYF.

The rearrangement links TRBV6-1 to TRBJ1-4; D is uncertain. Trimming took 2 bases from V and 8 from J, leaving 9 bases between them. The germline V gene has CDR1 MNHNS and CDR2 SASEGT. The CDR3 contains 13 residues. CDR3 residues: CASSEWQWEKLFF. In DNA form, the CDR3 reads TGTGCCAGCAGTGAATGGCAGTGGGAAAAACTGTTTTTT.

The chain employs TRBV7-6 and TRBJ1-1; D gene unclear. CDR3 length: 18 residues. In germline, CDR1 is SGHVS, CDR2 FNYEAQ. V was cut by 2 bases and J by 0 bases, with 19 bases left in between. CDR3 nucleotide sequence: TGTGCCAGCAGCTTATTTCCTGGGTTCTCGGATATGAACACTGAAGCTTTCTTT. It translates to CASSLFPGFSDMNTEAFF.

The chain uses TRBV10-3 and TRBJ1-2; no reliable D call. The CDR3 sequence is 12 residues long. Trimming removed 7 bases from V and 2 bases from J, with 8 bases in between. Germline CDR1 ENHRY, CDR2 SYGVKD. For the CDR3, the DNA is TGTGCCATCACCCCGGGGAACTATGGCTACACCTTC. It translates to CAITPGNYGYTF.